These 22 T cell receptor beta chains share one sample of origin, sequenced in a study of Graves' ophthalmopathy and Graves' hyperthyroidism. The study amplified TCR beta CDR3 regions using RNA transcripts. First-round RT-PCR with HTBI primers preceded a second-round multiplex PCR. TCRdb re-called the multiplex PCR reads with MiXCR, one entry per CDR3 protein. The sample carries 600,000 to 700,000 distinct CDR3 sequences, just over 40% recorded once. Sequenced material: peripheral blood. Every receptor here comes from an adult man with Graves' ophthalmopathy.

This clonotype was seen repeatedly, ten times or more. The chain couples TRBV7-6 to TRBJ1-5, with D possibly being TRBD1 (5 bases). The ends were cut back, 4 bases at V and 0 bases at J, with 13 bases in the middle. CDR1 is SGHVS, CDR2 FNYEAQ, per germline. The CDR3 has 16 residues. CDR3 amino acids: CASSSSSGISNQPQHF. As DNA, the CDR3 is TGTGCCAGCAGCTCCTCGTCAGGGATTAGCAATCAGCCCCAGCATTTT.

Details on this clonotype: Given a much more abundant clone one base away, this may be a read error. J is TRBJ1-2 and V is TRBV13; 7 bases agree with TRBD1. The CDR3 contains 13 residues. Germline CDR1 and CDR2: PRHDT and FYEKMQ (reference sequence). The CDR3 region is CAGSSTGSFGYTF. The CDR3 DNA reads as TGTGCCGGCAGCTCGACAGGGTCGTTTGGCTACACCTTC.

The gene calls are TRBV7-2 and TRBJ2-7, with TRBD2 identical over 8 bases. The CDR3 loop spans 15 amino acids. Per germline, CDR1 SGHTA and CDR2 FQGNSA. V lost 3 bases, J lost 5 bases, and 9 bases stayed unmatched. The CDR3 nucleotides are TGTGCCAGCAGCTTTAGACGGGGGGGTTCCCACGAGCAGTACTTC. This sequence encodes CASSFRRGGSHEQYF.

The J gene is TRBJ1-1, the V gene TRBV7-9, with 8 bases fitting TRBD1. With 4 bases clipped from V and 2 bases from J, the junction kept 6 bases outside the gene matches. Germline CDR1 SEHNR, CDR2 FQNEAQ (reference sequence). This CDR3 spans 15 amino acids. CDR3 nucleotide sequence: TGTGCCAGCAGCTACCGACAGGGGAAAAACACTGAAGCTTTCTTT. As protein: CASSYRQGKNTEAFF.

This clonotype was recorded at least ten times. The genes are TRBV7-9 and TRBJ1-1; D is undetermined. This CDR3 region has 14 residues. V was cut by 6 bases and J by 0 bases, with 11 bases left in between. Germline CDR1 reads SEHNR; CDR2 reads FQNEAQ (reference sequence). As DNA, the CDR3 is TGTGCCAGCAGATCCGACGGCTTGAACACTGAAGCTTTCTTT. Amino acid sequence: CASRSDGLNTEAFF.

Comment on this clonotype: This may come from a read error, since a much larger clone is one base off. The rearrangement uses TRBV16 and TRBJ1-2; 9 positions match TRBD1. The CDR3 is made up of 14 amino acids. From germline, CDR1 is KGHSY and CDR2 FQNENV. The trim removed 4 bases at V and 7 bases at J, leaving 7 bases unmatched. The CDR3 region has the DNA TGTGCCAGCAGCCTCGGGACAGGGACCTCTGGCTACACCTTC. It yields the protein CASSLGTGTSGYTF.

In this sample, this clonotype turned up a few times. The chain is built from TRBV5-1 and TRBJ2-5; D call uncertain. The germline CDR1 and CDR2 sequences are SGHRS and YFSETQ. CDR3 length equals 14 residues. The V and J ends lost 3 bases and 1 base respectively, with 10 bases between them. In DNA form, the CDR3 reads TGCGCCAGCAGCTATCAGTCCACCCAAGAGACCCAGTACTTC. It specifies CASSYQSTQETQYF.

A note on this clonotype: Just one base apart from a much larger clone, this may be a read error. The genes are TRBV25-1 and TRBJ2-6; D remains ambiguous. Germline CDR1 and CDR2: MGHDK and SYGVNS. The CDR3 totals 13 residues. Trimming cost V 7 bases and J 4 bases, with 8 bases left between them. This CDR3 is CASIHGGANVLTF. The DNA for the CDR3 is TGTGCCAGCATCCACGGAGGGGCCAACGTCCTGACTTTC.

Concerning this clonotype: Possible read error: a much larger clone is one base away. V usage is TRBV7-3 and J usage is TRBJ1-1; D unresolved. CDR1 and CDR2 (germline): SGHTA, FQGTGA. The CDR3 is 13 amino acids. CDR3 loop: CTSSLSSDTEAFF. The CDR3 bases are TGTACCAGCAGCTTAAGTTCGGACACTGAAGCTTTCTTT.

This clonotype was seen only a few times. CDR3 DNA: TGTGCCAGCGGACTTAGCGGGAGTTACGAGCAGTACTTC. Translation: CASGLSGSYEQYF. J is TRBJ2-7 and V is TRBV12-3 or TRBV12-4, with TRBD2 identical over 9 bases. CDR3 length: 13 amino acids. V trimming: 8 bases; J trimming: 4 bases; junction bases outside the gene matches: 6.

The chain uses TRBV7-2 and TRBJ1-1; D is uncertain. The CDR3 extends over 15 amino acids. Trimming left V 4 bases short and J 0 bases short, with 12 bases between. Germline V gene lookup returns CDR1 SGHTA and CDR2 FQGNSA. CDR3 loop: CASSSRGILNTEAFF. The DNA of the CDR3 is TGTGCCAGCAGCTCCCGCGGGATCTTGAACACTGAAGCTTTCTTT.

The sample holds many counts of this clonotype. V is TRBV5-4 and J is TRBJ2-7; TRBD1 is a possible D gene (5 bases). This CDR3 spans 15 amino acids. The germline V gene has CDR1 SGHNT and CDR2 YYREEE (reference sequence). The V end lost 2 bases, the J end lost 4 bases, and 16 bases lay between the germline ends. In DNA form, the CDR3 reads TGTGCCAGCAGCTTTGTCCTGGGTGGGGCTTACGAGCAGTACTTC. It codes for CASSFVLGGAYEQYF.

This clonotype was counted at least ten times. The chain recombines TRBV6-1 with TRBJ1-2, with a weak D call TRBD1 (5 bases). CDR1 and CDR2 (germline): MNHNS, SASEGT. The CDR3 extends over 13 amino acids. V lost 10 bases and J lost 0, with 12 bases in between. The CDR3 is CATRDSTNYGYTF. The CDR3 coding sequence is TGTGCCACTCGCGACAGCACTAACTATGGCTACACCTTC.

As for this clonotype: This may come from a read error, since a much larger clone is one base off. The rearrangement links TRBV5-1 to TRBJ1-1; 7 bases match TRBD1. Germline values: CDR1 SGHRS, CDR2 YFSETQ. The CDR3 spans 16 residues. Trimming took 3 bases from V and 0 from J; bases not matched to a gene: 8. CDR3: CASSWSQGMVNTEAFF. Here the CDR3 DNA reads TGCGCCAGCAGCTGGTCACAGGGGATGGTGAACACTGAAGCTTTCTTT.

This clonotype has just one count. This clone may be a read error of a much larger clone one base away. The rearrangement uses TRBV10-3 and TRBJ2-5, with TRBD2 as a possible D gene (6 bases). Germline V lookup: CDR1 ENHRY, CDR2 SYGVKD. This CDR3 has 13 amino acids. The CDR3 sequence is CASSWTIRKTQYF. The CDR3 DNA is TGTGCCAGCAGTTGGACTATTCGAAAGACCCAGTACTTC.

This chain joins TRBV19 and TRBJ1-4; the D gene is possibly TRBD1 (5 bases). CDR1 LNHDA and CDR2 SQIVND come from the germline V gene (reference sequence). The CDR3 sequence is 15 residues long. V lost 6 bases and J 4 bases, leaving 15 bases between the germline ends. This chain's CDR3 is CASRRDRAYNEKLFF. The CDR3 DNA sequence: TGTGCCAGTAGAAGAGACAGAGCCTATAATGAAAAACTGTTTTTT.

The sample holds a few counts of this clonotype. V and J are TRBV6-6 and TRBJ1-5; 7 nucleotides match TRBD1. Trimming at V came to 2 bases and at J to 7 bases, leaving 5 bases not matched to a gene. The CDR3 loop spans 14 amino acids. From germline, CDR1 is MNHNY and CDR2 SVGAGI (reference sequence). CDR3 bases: TGTGCCAGCAGTTACAAAACAGGGGCCCAGCCCCAGCATTTT. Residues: CASSYKTGAQPQHF.

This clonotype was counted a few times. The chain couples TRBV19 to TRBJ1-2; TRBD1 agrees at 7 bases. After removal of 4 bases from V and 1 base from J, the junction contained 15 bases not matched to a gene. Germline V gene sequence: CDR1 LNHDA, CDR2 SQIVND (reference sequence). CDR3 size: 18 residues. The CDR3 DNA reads TGTGCCAGTAGTACAGGGAGAGAAGGACAGGAGAATAACTATGGCTACACCTTC. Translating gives CASSTGREGQENNYGYTF.

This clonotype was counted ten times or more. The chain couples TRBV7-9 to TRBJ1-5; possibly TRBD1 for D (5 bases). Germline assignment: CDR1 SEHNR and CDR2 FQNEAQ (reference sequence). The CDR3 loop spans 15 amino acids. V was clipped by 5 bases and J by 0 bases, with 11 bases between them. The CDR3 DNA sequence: TGTGCCAGCAGCCTCGAGGACACTAGCAATCAGCCCCAGCATTTT. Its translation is CASSLEDTSNQPQHF.

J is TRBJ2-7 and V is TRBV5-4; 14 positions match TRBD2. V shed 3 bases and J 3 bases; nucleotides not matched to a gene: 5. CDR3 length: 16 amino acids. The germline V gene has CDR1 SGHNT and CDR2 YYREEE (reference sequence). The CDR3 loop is CASSSGLAGVSYEQYF. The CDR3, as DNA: TGTGCCAGCAGCTCGGGACTAGCGGGAGTAAGCTACGAGCAGTACTTC.

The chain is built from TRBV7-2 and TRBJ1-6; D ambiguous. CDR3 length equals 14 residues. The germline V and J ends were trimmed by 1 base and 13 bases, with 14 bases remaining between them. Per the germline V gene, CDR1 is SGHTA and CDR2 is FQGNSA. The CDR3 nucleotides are TGTGCCAGCAGCTTAGTGGGATATGGTCAGCCCCTCCACTTT. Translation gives CASSLVGYGQPLHF.

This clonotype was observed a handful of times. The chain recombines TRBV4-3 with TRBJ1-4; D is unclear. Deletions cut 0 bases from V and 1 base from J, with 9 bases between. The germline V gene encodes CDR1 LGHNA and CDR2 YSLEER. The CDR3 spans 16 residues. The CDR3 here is CASSQDRRRTNEKLFF. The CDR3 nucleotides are TGCGCCAGCAGCCAAGATAGGAGGAGAACTAATGAAAAACTGTTTTTT.